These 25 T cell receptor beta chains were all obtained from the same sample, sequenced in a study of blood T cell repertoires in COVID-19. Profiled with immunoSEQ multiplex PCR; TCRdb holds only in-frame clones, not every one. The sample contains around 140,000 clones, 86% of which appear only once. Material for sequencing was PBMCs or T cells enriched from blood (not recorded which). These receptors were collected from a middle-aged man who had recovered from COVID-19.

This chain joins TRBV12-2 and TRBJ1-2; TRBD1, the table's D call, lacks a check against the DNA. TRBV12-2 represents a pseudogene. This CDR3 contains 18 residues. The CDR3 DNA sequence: TGTGCAAGTCGCTCCACAGAGGACAGGGCCCGGGTGTACTATGGCTACACCTTC. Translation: CASRSTEDRARVYYGYTF.

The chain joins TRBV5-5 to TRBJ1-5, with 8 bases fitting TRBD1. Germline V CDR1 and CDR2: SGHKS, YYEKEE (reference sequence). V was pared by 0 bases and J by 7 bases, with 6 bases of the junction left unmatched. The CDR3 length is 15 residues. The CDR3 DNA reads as TGTGCCAGCAGCTTGGTGGCGACAGGGGCCCAGCCCCAGCATTTT. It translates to CASSLVATGAQPQHF.

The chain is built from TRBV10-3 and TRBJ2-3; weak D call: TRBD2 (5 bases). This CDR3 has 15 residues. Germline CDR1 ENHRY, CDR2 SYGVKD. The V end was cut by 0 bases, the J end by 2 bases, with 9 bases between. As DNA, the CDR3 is TGTGCCATCAGTGAGTCAAGGCTAGCCACAGATACGCAGTATTTT. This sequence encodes CAISESRLATDTQYF.

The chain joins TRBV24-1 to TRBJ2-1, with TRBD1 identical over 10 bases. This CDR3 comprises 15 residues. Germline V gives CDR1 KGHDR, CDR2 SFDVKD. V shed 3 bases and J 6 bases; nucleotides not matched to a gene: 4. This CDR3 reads CATSDRDRGRNEQFF. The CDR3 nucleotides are TGTGCCACCAGTGATCGGGACAGGGGCCGCAATGAGCAGTTCTTC.

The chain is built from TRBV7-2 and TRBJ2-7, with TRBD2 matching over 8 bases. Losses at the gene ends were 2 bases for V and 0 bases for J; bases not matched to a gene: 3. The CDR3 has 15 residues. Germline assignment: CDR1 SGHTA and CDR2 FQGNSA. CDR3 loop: CASSLRGGLSYEQYV. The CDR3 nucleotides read TGTGCCAGCAGCTTACGGGGGGGCCTCTCCTACGAGCAGTACGTC.

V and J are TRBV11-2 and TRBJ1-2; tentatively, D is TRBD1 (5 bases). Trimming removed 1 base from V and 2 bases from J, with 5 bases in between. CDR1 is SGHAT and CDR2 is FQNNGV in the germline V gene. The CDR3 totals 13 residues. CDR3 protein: CASSLGQNYGYTF. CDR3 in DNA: TGTGCCAGCAGCTTAGGACAGAACTATGGCTACACCTTC.

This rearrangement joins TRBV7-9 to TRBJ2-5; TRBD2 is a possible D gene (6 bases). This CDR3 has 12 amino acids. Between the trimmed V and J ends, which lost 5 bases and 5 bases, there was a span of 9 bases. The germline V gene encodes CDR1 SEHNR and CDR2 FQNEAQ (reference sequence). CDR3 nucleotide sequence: TGTGCCAGCAGCCCACGGGGGGAGACCCAGTACTTC. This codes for CASSPRGETQYF.

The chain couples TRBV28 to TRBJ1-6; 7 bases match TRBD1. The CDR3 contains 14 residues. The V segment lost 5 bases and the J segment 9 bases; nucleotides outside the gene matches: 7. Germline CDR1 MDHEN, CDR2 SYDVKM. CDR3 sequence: CASSPQGVGSPLHF. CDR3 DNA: TGTGCCAGCAGTCCGCAGGGGGTTGGTTCACCCCTCCACTTT. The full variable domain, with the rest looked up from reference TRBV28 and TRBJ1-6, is DVKVTQSSRYLVKRTGEKVFLECVQDMDHENMFWYRQDPGLGLRLIYFSYDVKMKEKGDIPEGYSVSREKKERFSLILESASTNQTSMYLCASSPQGVGSPLHFGNGTRLTVT.

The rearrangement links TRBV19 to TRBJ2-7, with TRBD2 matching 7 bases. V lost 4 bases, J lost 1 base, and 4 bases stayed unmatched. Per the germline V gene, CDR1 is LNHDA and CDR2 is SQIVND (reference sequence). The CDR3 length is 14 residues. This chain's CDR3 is CASSTREFSYEQYF. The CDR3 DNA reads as TGTGCCAGTAGTACGCGGGAGTTTTCCTACGAGCAGTACTTC.

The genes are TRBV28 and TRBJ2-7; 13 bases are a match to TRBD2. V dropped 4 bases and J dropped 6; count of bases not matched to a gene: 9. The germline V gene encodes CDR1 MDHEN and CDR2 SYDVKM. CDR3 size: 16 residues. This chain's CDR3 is CASSSSELAGGIEQYF. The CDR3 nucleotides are TGTGCCAGCAGTTCCTCCGAACTAGCGGGAGGGATCGAGCAGTACTTC.

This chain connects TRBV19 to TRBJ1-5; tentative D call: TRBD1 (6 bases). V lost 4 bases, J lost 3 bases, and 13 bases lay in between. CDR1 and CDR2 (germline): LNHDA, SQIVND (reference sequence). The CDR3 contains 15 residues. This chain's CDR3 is CASSSLDRLNQPQHF. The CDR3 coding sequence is TGTGCCAGTAGTAGCCTTGACAGGCTCAATCAGCCCCAGCATTTT.

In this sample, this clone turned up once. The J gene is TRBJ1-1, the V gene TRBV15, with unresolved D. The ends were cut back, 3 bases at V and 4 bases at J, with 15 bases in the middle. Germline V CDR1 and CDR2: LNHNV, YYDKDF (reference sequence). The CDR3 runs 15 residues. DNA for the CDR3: TGTGCCACCAGCAGGAGAGGAGGGCAAGGCACTGAAGCTTTCTTT. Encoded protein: CATSRRGGQGTEAFF. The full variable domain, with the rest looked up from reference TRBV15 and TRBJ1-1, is DAMVIQNPRYQVTQFGKPVTLSCSQTLNHNVMYWYQQKSSQAPKLLFHYYDKDFNNEADTPDNFQSRRPNTSFCFLDIRSPGLGDTAMYLCATSRRGGQGTEAFFGQGTRLTVV.

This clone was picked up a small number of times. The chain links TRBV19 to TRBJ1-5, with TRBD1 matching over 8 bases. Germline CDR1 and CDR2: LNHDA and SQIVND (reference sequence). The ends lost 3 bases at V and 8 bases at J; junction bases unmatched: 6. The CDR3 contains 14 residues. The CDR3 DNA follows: TGTGCCAGTAGTATGGGACAGGACCGCGAGCCCCAGCATTTT. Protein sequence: CASSMGQDREPQHF.

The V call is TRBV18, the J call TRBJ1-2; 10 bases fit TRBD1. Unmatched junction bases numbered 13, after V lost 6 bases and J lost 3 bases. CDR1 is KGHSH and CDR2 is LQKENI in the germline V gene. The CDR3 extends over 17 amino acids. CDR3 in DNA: TGTGCCAGCTCGCTGACCGGGACAGGGGTGAGGGACTATGGCTACACCTTC. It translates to CASSLTGTGVRDYGYTF.

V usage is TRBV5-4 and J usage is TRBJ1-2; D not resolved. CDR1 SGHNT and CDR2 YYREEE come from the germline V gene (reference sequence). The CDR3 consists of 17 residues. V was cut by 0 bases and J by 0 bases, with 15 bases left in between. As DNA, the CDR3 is TGTGCCAGCAGCTTGGCCGGGTCGTCGGATCCTAACTATGGCTACACCTTC. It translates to CASSLAGSSDPNYGYTF.

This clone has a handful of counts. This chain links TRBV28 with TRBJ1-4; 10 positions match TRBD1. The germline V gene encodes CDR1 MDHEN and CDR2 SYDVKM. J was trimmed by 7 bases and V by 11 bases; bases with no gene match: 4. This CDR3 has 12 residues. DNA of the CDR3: TGTGCCGCGGACAGGGGGGGTGAAAAACTGTTTTTT. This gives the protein CAADRGGEKLFF.

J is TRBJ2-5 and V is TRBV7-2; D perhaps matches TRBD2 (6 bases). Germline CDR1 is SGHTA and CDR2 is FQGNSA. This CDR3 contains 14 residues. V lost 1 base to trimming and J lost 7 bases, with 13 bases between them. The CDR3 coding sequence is TGTGCCAGCAGCTTAGTGCACGTGGGGGGGACCCAGTACTTC. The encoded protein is CASSLVHVGGTQYF.

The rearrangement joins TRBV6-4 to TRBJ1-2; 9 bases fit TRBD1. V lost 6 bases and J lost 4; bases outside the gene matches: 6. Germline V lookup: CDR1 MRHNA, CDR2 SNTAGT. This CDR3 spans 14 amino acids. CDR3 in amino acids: CASSQGQGSYGYTF. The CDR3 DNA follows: TGTGCCAGCAGCCAGGGACAGGGTTCCTATGGCTACACCTTC.

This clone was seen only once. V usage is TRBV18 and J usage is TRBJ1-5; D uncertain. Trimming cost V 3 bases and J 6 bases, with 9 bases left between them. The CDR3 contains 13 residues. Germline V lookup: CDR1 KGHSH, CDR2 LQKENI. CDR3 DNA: TGTGCCAGCTCACCTGCCGGAGTTCAGCCCCAGCATTTT. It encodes CASSPAGVQPQHF.

This chain's CDR3 is CASSYSARTPYEQYF. As DNA, the CDR3 is TGTGCCAGCAGTTACTCGGCTAGAACACCCTACGAGCAGTACTTC. The genes are TRBV6-2 or TRBV6-3 and TRBJ2-7; D is undetermined. Germline V gene data show CDR1 as MNHEY and CDR2 as SVGEGT. The CDR3 is 15 residues long. V lost 0 bases to trimming and J lost 2 bases, with 11 bases between them.

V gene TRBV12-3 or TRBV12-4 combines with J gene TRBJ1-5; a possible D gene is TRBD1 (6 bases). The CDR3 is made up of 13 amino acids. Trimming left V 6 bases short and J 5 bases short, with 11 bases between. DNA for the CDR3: TGTGCCAGCAGCAGGGACATTCATCAGCCCCAGCATTTT. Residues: CASSRDIHQPQHF.

The CDR3 loop is CASSSLRQIYGYTF. DNA for the CDR3: TGTGCCAGCAGTTCCCTTAGACAGATCTATGGCTACACCTTC. This sequence joins TRBV28 and TRBJ1-2; possible D gene TRBD1, 5 bases. The germline V gene encodes CDR1 MDHEN and CDR2 SYDVKM. This CDR3 has 14 amino acids. Trimming left V 4 bases short and J 4 bases short, with 13 bases between.

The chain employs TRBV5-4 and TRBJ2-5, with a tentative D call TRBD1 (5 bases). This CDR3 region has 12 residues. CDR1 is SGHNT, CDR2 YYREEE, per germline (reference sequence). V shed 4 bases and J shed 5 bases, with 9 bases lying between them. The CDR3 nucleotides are TGTGCCAGCAGCACAGGCCGGGAGACCCAGTACTTC. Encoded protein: CASSTGRETQYF. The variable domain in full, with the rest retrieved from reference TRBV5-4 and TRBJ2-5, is ETGVTQSPTHLIKTRGQQVTLRCSSQSGHNTVSWYQQALGQGPQFIFQYYREEENGRGNFPPRFSGLQFPNYSSELNVNALELDDSALYLCASSTGRETQYFGPGTRLLVL.

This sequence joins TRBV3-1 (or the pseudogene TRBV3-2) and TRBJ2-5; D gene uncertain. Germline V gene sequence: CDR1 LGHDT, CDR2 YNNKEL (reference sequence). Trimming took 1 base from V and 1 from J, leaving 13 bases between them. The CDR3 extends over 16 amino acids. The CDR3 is CASSQGSSSSQETQYF. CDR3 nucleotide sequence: TGTGCCAGCAGCCAAGGGTCGAGTAGCTCCCAAGAGACCCAGTACTTC.

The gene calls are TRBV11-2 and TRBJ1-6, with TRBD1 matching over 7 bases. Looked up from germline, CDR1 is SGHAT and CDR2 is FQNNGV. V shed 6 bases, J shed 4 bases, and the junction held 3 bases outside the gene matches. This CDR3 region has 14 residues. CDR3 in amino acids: CASRWDRYNSPLHF. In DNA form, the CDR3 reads TGTGCCAGCAGATGGGACAGATATAATTCACCCCTCCACTTT.